Given below is one TCR beta chain in context. Its antigen remains unidentified. This entry belongs to a study of cytomegalovirus exposure and HLA in healthy donors. The wider study: Earlier work reported 110 million or so unique TCR beta sequences from 180 million or so T cells. Study conclusions and caveats: A later analysis reportedly identified an Asian-associated ancestry cluster as carrying fewer N-insertions than the roughly 700-donor mean. A likely sequencing artifact accounted for one observed cluster of highly shared sequence variants.

The V gene end was trimmed by 1 base and the J gene end by 5 bases; junction bases not matched to a gene: 13. The CDR3 runs 18 residues. The germline V gene has CDR1 KGHSH and CDR2 LQKENI. With 60 Vbeta and 13 Jbeta primers, the PCR was carried out. In the source study's methods: Later, roughly 77 million unique TCR beta chains were counted in an analysis, and 10 million to 12 million of them were shared. Sequenced by immunoSEQ multiplex PCR; TCRdb stores in-frame clones only, minus some. That table furnishes V, J and clone size, whereas the DNA furnished D and trimming. The sample comprises fewer than 150,000 clones, more than 70% of which are singletons, and 16% rests with the top ten.

The rearrangement links TRBV18 to TRBJ2-1; 8 bases agree with TRBD2. This sequence originates from a man aged 50-60 years in good health and CMV-seropositive. Sequenced material: PBMCs. This chain's CDR3 is CASSPRVPQRGLDNEQFF. The CDR3 DNA reads TGTGCCAGCTCACCACGGGTGCCTCAGCGGGGGCTGGACAATGAGCAGTTCTTC.